This T cell receptor beta chain was profiled in a study of T-cell memory formation after mild COVID-19. Study details: Across donors, TCR clusters were largely donor specific.

Per the germline V gene, CDR1 is MGHRA and CDR2 is YSYEKL. V lost 1 base and J 6 bases, leaving 15 bases between the germline ends. The CDR3 runs 15 residues. Study results and caveats: Those CD4+ clones that contracted were mainly in CM and EM (CD8+ ones in EMRA). Memory cells collected pre-infection included some clones that later responded, suggesting cross-reactive memory joined.

This clonotype was picked up a small number of times. The target antigen is unknown. Barcoded TCR alpha and TCR beta cDNA libraries with UMIs came from 5'RACE using constant-segment primers. TCRdb re-analysed the 5' RACE reads in MiXCR, keeping a single row per CDR3 protein. The sample consists of around 370,000 distinct CDR3 sequences, approximately 21% of them appearing once. Material for sequencing was PBMCs or a T cell subset sorted from them (not recorded which). This sequence was found in an adult woman who had mild COVID-19 (a few samples of this study predate the infection). Cell type and time point are not known. The rearrangement joins TRBV4-1 to TRBJ1-2; D unresolved. The CDR3 region has the DNA TGCGCCAGCAGCCAAGTCTTCGGCAGCGAGGATGGCTACACCTTC. Residues: CASSQVFGSEDGYTF.